A selection of T cell receptor beta chains follows, all from one sample in a study of beta chain features in type 1 diabetes. Measured with immunoSEQ multiplex PCR; TCRdb has only the in-frame clones, and not every one. The sample has around 690,000 clones; approximately 13% are singletons. The sequenced material came from naive CD4+ T cells from blood. The receptor source for this set is a man aged 30 to 45 with type 1 diabetes. The CDR3 runs from the conserved cysteine through the conserved F or W. The order of the fields is V gene, clone size, J gene, D gene, CDR3 DNA, CDR3 protein. A D gene is named only where the DNA matches it firmly. Clone sizes are given selectively: once, few, many, or a class where the clone is expanded.

>TRBV10-3|NA|TRBJ2-7|NA
TGTGCCATCAGTGTGGGGGGGCCACTAGGCGGTTACGAGCAGTACTTC
CAISVGGPLGGYEQYF
>TRBV11-2|NA|TRBJ1-5|TRBD1
TGTGCCAGCAGCTTCGGACAGGGGAATCAGCCCCAGCATTTT
CASSFGQGNQPQHF
>TRBV5-4|few|TRBJ2-2|TRBD1
TGTGCCAGCAGCGGGACAGTTTTGGCCGGGGAGCTGTTTTTT
CASSGTVLAGELFF
>TRBV21-1|few|TRBJ2-7|NA
TGTGCCAGCAAGATGACAGGGACCCCCTACGAGCAGTACTTC
CASKMTGTPYEQYF
>TRBV9|few|TRBJ2-3|NA
TGTGCCAGCAGCGTAAGGCCTCCCCCCGATACGCAGTATTTT
CASSVRPPPDTQYF
>TRBV20-1|NA|TRBJ1-4|NA
TGCTCCAAGGGCATACGTGAAAAACTGTTTTTT
CSKGIREKLFF
>TRBV28|NA|TRBJ1-5|NA
TGTGCCAGCAGTTTCCCAACCCTAGGCCAGCCCCAGCATTTT
CASSFPTLGQPQHF
>TRBV28|NA|TRBJ2-3|NA
TGTGCCAGTTACAGTACAGATACGCAGTATTTT
CASYSTDTQYF
>TRBV23-1|few|TRBJ1-2|TRBD1
TGCGCCAGAACTTGGGACAGTAATGGCTACACCTTC
CARTWDSNGYTF
>TRBV4-1|NA|TRBJ2-3|TRBD1
TGCGCCAGCAGCCAAGATCCAACAGGGGCGGGAGATACGCAGTATTTT
CASSQDPTGAGDTQYF
>TRBV7-6|NA|TRBJ2-1|TRBD1
TGTGCCAGCAGCTTAGCGGGGACAGGGGGCCACAATGAGCAGTTCTTC
CASSLAGTGGHNEQFF
>TRBV5-6|NA|TRBJ1-2|NA
TGTGCCAGCAGCCCTCGGGGATGGGGCTATGGCTACACCTTC
CASSPRGWGYGYTF
>TRBV9|NA|TRBJ1-6|NA
TGTGCCAGCAGCGCCGGGGCCAGCCTCAATTCACCCCTCCACTTT
CASSAGASLNSPLHF
>TRBV5-1|NA|TRBJ1-4|NA
TGCGCCAGCAGCTTGGCCGGGGACACTAATGAAAAACTGTTTTTT
CASSLAGDTNEKLFF
>TRBV5-1|NA|TRBJ2-2|NA
TGCGCCAGCACCTTTACCGGGGAGCTGTTTTTT
CASTFTGELFF
>TRBV7-9|few|TRBJ2-3|NA
TGTGCCAGCAGCTCCATCACAGATACGCAGTATTTT
CASSSITDTQYF
>TRBV18|many|TRBJ2-4|NA
TGTGCCAGCTCACCAGCAGTGGAAGCCAAAAACATTCAGTACTTC
CASSPAVEAKNIQYF
>TRBV18|NA|TRBJ2-6|NA
TGTGCCAGCTCACCTGGGACATCCGGGGCCAACGTCCTGACTTTC
CASSPGTSGANVLTF
>TRBV29-1|few|TRBJ2-1|NA
TGCAGCTATAAAAAAAAGTCGACAGGCATTTTGACCTACAATGAGCAGTTCTTC
CSYKKKSTGILTYNEQFF
>TRBV18|NA|TRBJ2-3|TRBD2
TGTGCCAGCTCACCACCGACGGGGGGGCCTGGTACGCAGTATTTT
CASSPPTGGPGTQYF
>TRBV6-5|few|TRBJ2-7|NA
TGTGCCAGCAGTTACTCGAAGGGCAGGGGTGACTACGAGCAGTACTTC
CASSYSKGRGDYEQYF
>TRBV6-5|few|TRBJ1-4|NA
TGTGCCAGCTCCTTAGGGGGACCCAATGAAAAACTGTTTTTT
CASSLGGPNEKLFF
>TRBV10-3|NA|TRBJ2-5|NA
TGTGCCATCAGCGGGATTGAAGAGACCCAGTACTTC
CAISGIEETQYF
>TRBV19|few|TRBJ2-4|NA
TGTGCCAGTAGTAGGCGACAGGAGAAAAACATTCAGTACTTC
CASSRRQEKNIQYF
>TRBV2|few|TRBJ1-3|NA
TGTGCCAGCAGTCGTCCCCCGGGGCAGCGCCTTTTT
CASSRPPGQRLF